This is a list of T cell receptor beta chains from one sample in a study of cytotoxic CD8 clonotypes in ibrutinib-treated CLL. Clones were sequenced by immunoSEQ multiplex PCR, and TCRdb holds only the in-frame ones, with some missing. The repertoire includes some 290,000 clones, just under 80% of them detected once, and 6.5% to 8% sits in the top ten. Here the sequenced sample was PBMCs, taken before ibrutinib treatment. The receptors shown here come from a human donor with chronic lymphocytic leukemia. Both conserved end residues are part of each CDR3. A D gene is named only where the DNA matches it firmly. Some rows mark clone size as missing; the rest say once, few, many or name a class of expanded clone.

D: TRBD1
size: .
J: TRBJ1-5
V: TRBV28
DNA: TGTGCCAGCAGTCTCTTCGGACAGGTCAATCAGCCCCAGCATTTT
CDR3: CASSLFGQVNQPQHF

D: TRBD1
size: .
J: TRBJ1-5
V: TRBV6-5
DNA: TGTGCCAGCAGAGGACAGGGTGTCGCGGGGCCCCAGCATTTT
CDR3: CASRGQGVAGPQHF

D: .
size: .
J: TRBJ2-2
V: TRBV29-1
DNA: TGCAGCGTTGAACGGACCTACAGGGCCGGGGAGCTGTTTTTT
CDR3: CSVERTYRAGELFF

D: TRBD1
size: few
J: TRBJ2-2
V: TRBV10-3
DNA: TGTGCCATCAGTGAAAAGGACAGGGTATCTGCCGGGGAGCTGTTTTTT
CDR3: CAISEKDRVSAGELFF

D: TRBD1
size: once
J: TRBJ2-7
V: TRBV6-1
DNA: TGTGCCAGCAGTGAAACAGGGGGAATAAACGAGCAGTACTTC
CDR3: CASSETGGINEQYF

D: .
size: .
J: TRBJ2-7
V: TRBV18
DNA: TGTGCCAGCTCACCTGGACTGATTGAGGCCGACTACGAGCAGTACTTC
CDR3: CASSPGLIEADYEQYF

D: .
size: .
J: TRBJ2-3
V: TRBV28
DNA: TGTGCCAGCAGTTTGGCAGCAACAGATACGCAGTATTTT
CDR3: CASSLAATDTQYF

D: .
size: .
J: TRBJ1-1
V: TRBV14
DNA: TGTGCCAGCAGCCAAGTTTCACAAGGGGAAGCTTTCTTT
CDR3: CASSQVSQGEAFF

D: TRBD1
size: .
J: TRBJ2-7
V: TRBV7-3
DNA: TGTGCCAGCAGCCTCACCCGACAGGGCTCCTACGAGCAGTACTTC
CDR3: CASSLTRQGSYEQYF

D: TRBD1
size: few
J: TRBJ1-1
V: TRBV29-1
DNA: TGCAGCGTGACGGGACAGGGGGACACTGAAGCTTTCTTT
CDR3: CSVTGQGDTEAFF

D: .
size: .
J: TRBJ2-7
V: TRBV30
DNA: TGTGCCTGGAGTGTACGGGGCAGCGAGCAGTACTTC
CDR3: CAWSVRGSEQYF

D: .
size: .
J: TRBJ2-7
V: TRBV11-3
DNA: TGTGCCAGCAGCTTAAGGCCCTACGAGCAGTACTTC
CDR3: CASSLRPYEQYF

D: TRBD1
size: .
J: TRBJ2-7
V: TRBV4-2
DNA: TGTGCCAGCAGCCAAGTGAGACAGGGGGCTTACGAGCAGTACTTC
CDR3: CASSQVRQGAYEQYF

D: .
size: .
J: TRBJ2-7
V: TRBV5-1
DNA: TGCGCCAGCAGCCCTAGGGACGGCTACGAGCAGTACTTC
CDR3: CASSPRDGYEQYF

D: .
size: .
J: TRBJ2-7
V: TRBV28
DNA: TGTGCCAGCAGTTTGGCGGGAATCTACGAGCAGTACTTC
CDR3: CASSLAGIYEQYF

D: TRBD2
size: .
J: TRBJ2-1
V: TRBV11-2
DNA: TGTGCCAGCAGCTTAGTCGTCACTAGCGGGTATGTTGAGCAGTTCTTC
CDR3: CASSLVVTSGYVEQFF

D: .
size: .
J: TRBJ1-1
V: TRBV7-9
DNA: TGTGCCAGCATAAAGGTAACTAACACTGAAGCTTTCTTT
CDR3: CASIKVTNTEAFF

D: TRBD1
size: .
J: TRBJ2-7
V: TRBV11-1
DNA: TGTGCCAGCAACGGACAGGGGCCGTCCGAGCAGTACTTC
CDR3: CASNGQGPSEQYF

D: TRBD2
size: .
J: TRBJ2-1
V: TRBV27
DNA: TGTGCCAGCAGTTTTCCTTCGGGAGGTCCCTACAATGAGCAGTTCTTC
CDR3: CASSFPSGGPYNEQFF

D: .
size: few
J: TRBJ1-4
V: TRBV4-2
DNA: TGTGCCAGCAGCACCGGGGGTACAACTAATGAAAAACTGTTTTTT
CDR3: CASSTGGTTNEKLFF

D: .
size: .
J: TRBJ2-5
V: TRBV28
DNA: TGTGCCGCGCAGGAGATTTTGGGCCAAGAGACCCAGTACTTC
CDR3: CAAQEILGQETQYF

D: .
size: .
J: TRBJ2-7
V: TRBV18
DNA: TGTGCCAGCTCACCCAAGACAGGGACTGGGACCGAGCAGTACTTC
CDR3: CASSPKTGTGTEQYF

D: .
size: few
J: TRBJ1-2
V: TRBV11-2
DNA: TGTGCCAGCAGCTTAAGAGCAGGTTGGAACTATGGCTACACCTTC
CDR3: CASSLRAGWNYGYTF

D: .
size: .
J: TRBJ2-3
V: TRBV30
DNA: TGTGCCTGGAGGGGAGCTATCACAGATACGCAGTATTTT
CDR3: CAWRGAITDTQYF

D: .
size: .
J: TRBJ1-1
V: TRBV5-5
DNA: TGTGCCAGCAGCCGACAAGGCATGAACACTGAAGCTTTCTTT
CDR3: CASSRQGMNTEAFF